These T cell receptor beta chains were read from a single sample in a study of technical replicates of blood from a handful of donors. The data were produced by immunoSEQ multiplex PCR, yet TCRdb's version contains in-frame clones alone and is incomplete. The sample yields 95,000 to 100,000 clones, under 96% seen once. Source material: T cells isolated from PBMCs. The receptors come from a human donor in good health. Both conserved end residues are part of each CDR3. A D gene is named only where the DNA matches it firmly. Part of the rows lack a size; the others show once, few, many or a class for expanded clones.

TRBJ1-3	16	TRBV28	-	-	CASSLGAGRAGNTIYF	TGTGCCAGCAGTTTAGGGGCCGGGAGGGCTGGAAACACCATATATTTT
TRBJ2-7	14	TRBV5-1	-	TRBD1	CASSQGQSYYEQYF	TGCGCCAGCAGCCAGGGACAGAGTTACTACGAGCAGTACTTC
TRBJ2-7	14	TRBV28	-	-	CASSLQGRSYEQYF	TGTGCCAGCAGTTTACAAGGGAGGTCCTACGAGCAGTACTTC
TRBJ2-3	15	TRBV28	-	TRBD2	CASSSKAGDIDTQYF	TGTGCCAGCAGTAGCAAGGCGGGAGATATAGATACGCAGTATTTT
TRBJ2-7	13	TRBV7-9	-	-	CASSVQKFYEQYF	TGTGCCAGCAGCGTACAAAAGTTCTACGAGCAGTACTTC
TRBJ1-1	17	TRBV28	-	TRBD1	CATFYLGGRGLDTEAFF	TGTGCCACCTTTTATCTGGGCGGCAGGGGGCTGGACACTGAAGCTTTCTTT
TRBJ2-1	16	TRBV19	-	-	CASSTLSGFFYNEQFF	TGTGCCAGTAGTACCCTCTCCGGGTTTTTCTACAATGAGCAGTTCTTC
TRBJ2-7	16	TRBV18	few	TRBD1	CASSPSRQGSSYEQYF	TGTGCCAGCTCACCATCCCGACAGGGGAGCTCCTACGAGCAGTACTTC
TRBJ1-3	14	TRBV7-9	-	-	CASSLREIGNTIYF	TGTGCCAGCAGCTTACGGGAGATCGGAAACACCATATATTTT
TRBJ2-1	16	TRBV5-1	-	-	CASSLVRGGNYNEQFF	TGCGCCAGCAGCTTGGTACGTGGAGGGAACTACAATGAGCAGTTCTTC
TRBJ1-3	17	TRBV7-8	-	TRBD1	CASSRLRDRVTGNTIYF	TGTGCCAGCAGCCGTCTCCGGGACAGGGTGACTGGAAACACCATATATTTT
TRBJ1-1	15	TRBV5-6	few	-	CASSPTWTVSTEAFF	TGTGCCAGCAGCCCGACTTGGACAGTAAGCACTGAAGCTTTCTTT
TRBJ1-1	14	TRBV6-5	-	TRBD1	CASSYSTGYAEAFF	TGTGCCAGCAGTTACTCGACAGGGTACGCTGAAGCTTTCTTT
TRBJ1-3	13	TRBV19	-	-	CASTQSSGNTIYF	TGTGCCAGTACCCAGTCCTCTGGAAACACCATATATTTT
TRBJ2-2	16	TRBV5-4	-	TRBD2	CASSGGLAGLTGELFF	TGTGCCAGCAGCGGCGGACTAGCGGGTCTTACCGGGGAGCTGTTTTTT
TRBJ1-1	13	TRBV4-1	once	-	CASSQTDDSEAFF	TGCGCCAGCAGCCAGACAGACGACAGCGAAGCTTTCTTT
TRBJ2-3	13	TRBV25-1	-	-	CASSLDSSDTQYF	TGTGCCAGCAGCCTGGACAGTTCAGATACGCAGTATTTT